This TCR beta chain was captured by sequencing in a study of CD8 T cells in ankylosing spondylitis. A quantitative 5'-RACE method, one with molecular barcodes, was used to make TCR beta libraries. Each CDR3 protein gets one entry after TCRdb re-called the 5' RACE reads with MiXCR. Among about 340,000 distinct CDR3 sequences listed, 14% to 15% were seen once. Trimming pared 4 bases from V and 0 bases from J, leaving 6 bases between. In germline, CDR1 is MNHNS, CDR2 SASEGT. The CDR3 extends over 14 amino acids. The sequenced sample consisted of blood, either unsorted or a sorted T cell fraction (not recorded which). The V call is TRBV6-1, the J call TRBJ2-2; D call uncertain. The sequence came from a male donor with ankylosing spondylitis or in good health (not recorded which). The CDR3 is CASSGVANTGELFF. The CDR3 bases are TGTGCCAGCAGTGGGGTCGCGAACACCGGGGAGCTGTTTTTT.